This paragraph covers one TCR beta chain sequence. Germline-derived CDR1 and CDR2 are SGHTS and YDEGEE. The V end lost 3 bases, the J end lost 2 bases, and 15 bases lay between the germline ends. The CDR3 totals 16 residues. This sample stems from a study of blood T cell repertoires in COVID-19. Study summary: Collection of acute and convalescent COVID-19 samples took place in the United States, Italy and Spain. T cells, B-cell-depleted T cells, or PBMCs provided the cDNA or gDNA that served as material.

Authors' processing steps: How many nucleated cells were present was estimated from reference gene primer amplification. The method was immunoSEQ multiplex PCR; TCRdb's version includes in-frame clones alone and lacks a portion of them. V and J calls and clone size follow that table, whereas D and trimming were derived from the DNA. The sample lists under 250,000 clones, 86% occurring once. The rearrangement joins TRBV5-8 to TRBJ2-1; TRBD1 might be the D (6 bases). This clonotype originated in a man aged 80 or over with acute or convalescent COVID-19. Sequenced material: peripheral blood. CDR3: CASSSRDTSPYNEQFF. The CDR3 coding sequence is TGTGCCAGCAGCTCCAGGGACACCTCACCCTACAATGAGCAGTTCTTC.